This T cell receptor beta chain was recovered during a study of T cell responses to AZD1222 COVID-19 vaccine (dated by TCRdb to about 2021). Study-wide context: AZD1222 recipients whose second dose came at about 4 weeks and those whose second dose came at about 12 weeks were combined into one group, since spike-specific TCR depth and breadth did not differ between the two schedules. Enrollment into the trials was organized by age into subgroups of 18-55, 56-69 and 70-plus years, and those subgroups contained about 160, 30 and 59 TCR-sequenced participants, respectively. A total of 230 to 250 trial participants underwent TCR sequencing, of whom about 210 received two doses of AZD1222 and about 25 received two doses of the MenACWY control vaccine. What the authors observed across the whole study: Nearly half of unique spike-specific TCRs reportedly recognized epitopes outside regions mutated in the B.1.351 and B.1.1.7 variants. A significant rise in spike-specific TCR breadth and depth was observed after two AZD1222 doses relative to day 0 and relative to MenACWY recipients. Vaccine-associated CD4 TCRs spanned the whole spike protein, with dominant responses in regions 160-218 and 743-854. Participants were mostly white British, with more females than males. The authors suggested clonal diversity may have been underestimated. The 56-69-year group was small, and its depth increase did not reach significance, likely because of low power. Only six or seven AZD1222 recipients were SARS-CoV-2 seropositive at baseline, limiting conclusions about previously exposed vaccinees. Because no day 14 peak-response samples were available, repertoires were characterized only after the peak T cell response.

Compared with germline, V lacks 3 bases and J lacks 2 bases; bases without a gene match: 3. Reading the germline V gene gives CDR1 KGHSH and CDR2 LQKENI. The CDR3 starts with the cysteine, ends with the phenylalanine, and has 14 residues. Left in the record is the CDR3 DNA by itself, 42 bases read in frame from the first base. The sample's time point, from its label and the paper: baseline before first vaccination. The vaccinee samples were drawn from two UK trials, COV001 and COV002, one of which was a single-blind randomized controlled phase 2/3 trial testing AZD1222 (ChAdOx1 nCoV-19) in healthy adults. For TCRbeta chain sequencing, PBMC samples from trial participants were taken at day 0 and at day 28 after the second dose. To note about this clone: Its antigen remains undetermined. No quality values exist for individual bases; no much larger clone is one base distant. The same CDR3 also results from other DNA sequences found in this sample.

The CDR3 regions of human TCRbeta chains were subjected to immunosequencing. The original pipeline was this. TCRs in the repertoires were compared against a reference library of SARS-CoV-2-specific TCRs that had been generated with the MIRA antigen-specificity platform. Breadth meant the fraction of unique TCRs that were SARS-CoV-2-associated, whereas depth meant the fraction of total T cells that were SARS-CoV-2-associated. Using the MIRA data, each spike-specific TCR was mapped to the spike region that the TCR reacts to and placed in a CD4 or CD8 class. Log10-transformed breadth and depth values were compared by one-way ANOVA with Sidak's multiple comparisons tests. TCRdb re-hosts the immuneACCESS table, in-frame sequences only. Its copies lack some clones; in the studies checked, an unresolved V gene accounts for under half of them, and the cause for the rest is not known. For V, J and clone size, that table is used; D and trimming come from the DNA. The sample has 95,000 to 150,000 clones on record, roughly nine tenths of them singletons. The ten largest clones capture about 3.1% of the sample.

The sequences come from peripheral blood, collected on day 0 of AZD1222 vaccination. The rearrangement combines TRBV18 with TRBJ2-7, and TRBD1 aligns with 8 junction nucleotides. The clonotype comes from an adult in good health. CDR3 region: CASSPGTGPYEQYF. The DNA sequence is as follows: TGTGCCAGCTCACCGGGGACAGGACCCTACGAGCAGTACTTC.